This T cell receptor (beta chain) appears in the sequencing data of a study of neurological immune-mediated disorders. V gave up 5 bases and J gave up 7 bases; unmatched junction bases: 10. The CDR3 is made up of 14 amino acids. The germline CDR1 and CDR2 sequences are SGHVS and FQNEAQ. From the 5' RACE reads, TCRdb called clonotypes with MiXCR, one entry per CDR3 protein. In the table there are about 55,000 distinct CDR3 sequences, approximately 4.1% of which are singletons. This clonotype was detected many times. Its antigen is undetermined. General observations from the study: The highest TCR clonal expansion occurred in HTLV-1-associated myelopathy; multiple sclerosis fell below healthy controls.

The sequenced sample consisted of PBMCs. The chain is built from TRBV7-8 and TRBJ2-7, with 8 nucleotides matching TRBD1. The TCR was taken from a man in his fifties or sixties with multiple sclerosis. The CDR3 region has the DNA TGTGCCAGCAGCCCAGGGGGCCGGGCCTGGGAGCAGTACTTC. This translates into CASSPGGRAWEQYF.